Listed below are T cell receptor beta chains from one sample, sequenced in a study of cytomegalovirus exposure and HLA in healthy donors. Assay: immunoSEQ multiplex PCR; the TCRdb copy retains only in-frame clones and omits some. The sample lists about 190,000 clones; roughly three quarters were seen once. Sequencing was done on a sample of PBMCs. The origin of the receptors is a woman aged 50 to 60 in good health and CMV-seronegative. CDR3s include the opening cysteine and the closing phenylalanine or tryptophan. A D gene is named only where the DNA matches it firmly. Only some rows state a clone size, as once, few, many or a class for expanded clones.

d_call j_call clone_size v_call cdr3_aa cdr3_nt
NA TRBJ2-5 NA TRBV2 CASLRGGETQYF TGTGCCAGCCTAAGGGGCGGTGAGACCCAGTACTTC
TRBD2 TRBJ2-1 NA TRBV4-1 CASSQAPSGNSYNEQFF TGCGCCAGCAGCCAAGCGCCTAGCGGAAACTCCTACAATGAGCAGTTCTTC
TRBD2 TRBJ2-7 NA TRBV10-3 CAISAGGYAYEQYF TGTGCCATCAGCGCGGGGGGTTACGCCTACGAGCAGTACTTC
NA TRBJ1-6 NA TRBV7-2 CASSSTGPNSPLHF TGTGCCAGCAGCTCCACAGGGCCCAATTCACCCCTCCACTTT
NA TRBJ2-1 NA TRBV18 CASSQQGADEQFF TGTGCCAGCTCCCAACAGGGTGCCGATGAGCAGTTCTTC
NA TRBJ1-6 NA TRBV13 CASSVNRDKGAAPLHF TGTGCCAGCAGCGTAAACCGGGACAAAGGCGCCGCACCCCTCCACTTT
NA TRBJ1-5 NA TRBV7-8 CASSLQENQPQHF TGTGCCAGCAGCCTACAGGAGAATCAGCCCCAGCATTTT
NA TRBJ1-1 NA TRBV19 CASSVRGGAEAFF TGTGCCAGTAGTGTTAGGGGTGGCGCTGAAGCTTTCTTT
NA TRBJ2-2 NA TRBV6-5 CASSYGSGTGELFF TGTGCCAGCAGTTACGGGTCGGGCACCGGGGAGCTGTTTTTT
TRBD1 TRBJ2-2 NA TRBV28 CASSLPTGIMTGELFF TGTGCCAGCAGTCTACCGACAGGGATCATGACCGGGGAGCTGTTTTTT
TRBD1 TRBJ2-2 few TRBV6-5 CASSLTGDTGELFF TGTGCCAGCAGTCTAACAGGGGACACCGGGGAGCTGTTTTTT
NA TRBJ1-1 few TRBV6-6 CASTAGGMNTEAFF TGTGCCAGCACTGCGGGGGGTATGAACACTGAAGCTTTCTTT
TRBD1 TRBJ1-1 NA TRBV7-2 CASSSQGRNTEAFF TGTGCCAGCAGCTCACAGGGGCGGAACACTGAAGCTTTCTTT